The clone carrying this TCR beta chain showed up many times. V trimming: 9 bases; J trimming: 6 bases; junction bases outside the gene matches: 2. The CDR3 runs to 11 residues. Per the germline V gene, CDR1 is KGHDR and CDR2 is SFDVKD. TCRdb called the RT-PCR reads again in MiXCR, with one record for every CDR3 protein. The table shows about 680,000 distinct CDR3 sequences, with 13% to 15% occurring only once. This clonotype was obtained from a female donor in good health, serving as a healthy control. V and J are TRBV24-1 and TRBJ2-7, with 9 nucleotides matching TRBD1. Sequenced material: memory CD4+ T cells from blood. This chain's CDR3 is CATGTGFEQYF. The DNA for the CDR3 is TGTGCCACCGGGACAGGGTTCGAGCAGTACTTC.